These T cell receptor beta chains were read from a single sample in a study of T cell repertoires in cytomegalovirus infection. TCRdb re-derived calls from the reads in MiXCR, one entry per CDR3 protein. The table lists around 190,000 distinct CDR3 sequences, roughly an eighth of them singletons. Sequencing was performed on PBMCs. Every receptor here comes from a human donor in good health (CMV status not recorded). Some clones in this sample may be carry-over from other donors' samples. CDR3s include the opening cysteine and the closing phenylalanine or tryptophan. The D gene is left open where the match is weak. The listing skips clone size in some rows; elsewhere it reads once, few, many or a size class.

clone size: few; D gene: .; J gene: TRBJ2-7; V gene: TRBV6-6; CDR3 protein: CASSYSGGIYEQYF; CDR3 DNA: TGTGCCAGCAGTTACTCGGGGGGTATCTACGAGCAGTACTTC
clone size: many; D gene: TRBD1; J gene: TRBJ1-5; V gene: TRBV20-1; CDR3 protein: CSARENRGEHQPQHF; CDR3 DNA: TGCAGTGCTAGAGAAAACAGGGGTGAGCATCAGCCCCAGCATTTT
clone size: .; D gene: .; J gene: TRBJ2-7; V gene: TRBV28; CDR3 protein: CASSAVGNYEQYF; CDR3 DNA: TGTGCCAGCAGCGCGGTGGGGAACTACGAGCAGTACTTC
clone size: .; D gene: .; J gene: TRBJ2-7; V gene: TRBV5-5; CDR3 protein: CASSPRWLFLGEQYF; CDR3 DNA: TGTGCCAGCAGCCCACGGTGGCTATTCCTCGGTGAGCAGTACTTC
clone size: .; D gene: .; J gene: TRBJ2-3; V gene: TRBV10-3; CDR3 protein: CAIRRDGDTQYF; CDR3 DNA: TGTGCCATCAGGAGGGATGGGGATACGCAGTATTTT
clone size: .; D gene: TRBD1; J gene: TRBJ2-7; V gene: TRBV6-6; CDR3 protein: CASSYPTGTGGDLGEQYF; CDR3 DNA: TGTGCCAGCAGTTACCCAACCGGGACAGGGGGAGATTTGGGAGAGCAGTACTTC
clone size: many; D gene: .; J gene: TRBJ1-3; V gene: TRBV7-8; CDR3 protein: CASKQGRRDNWNTIYF; CDR3 DNA: TGTGCCAGCAAACAGGGAAGGAGAGATAATTGGAACACCATATATTTT
clone size: .; D gene: .; J gene: TRBJ1-5; V gene: TRBV29-1; CDR3 protein: CSVALLSGRNQPQHF; CDR3 DNA: TGCAGCGTCGCACTCCTTTCGGGAAGGAATCAGCCCCAGCATTTT
clone size: .; D gene: .; J gene: TRBJ2-4; V gene: TRBV5-1; CDR3 protein: CASSLGVVGKNIQYF; CDR3 DNA: TGCGCCAGCAGCTTGGGCGTTGTGGGCAAAAACATTCAGTACTTC
clone size: many; D gene: .; J gene: TRBJ1-4; V gene: TRBV28; CDR3 protein: CASRHLPRNEKLFF; CDR3 DNA: TGTGCCAGCAGACATTTACCGAGGAATGAAAAACTGTTTTTT
clone size: few; D gene: TRBD2; J gene: TRBJ2-5; V gene: TRBV7-2; CDR3 protein: CASSLVASGQKSDQETQYF; CDR3 DNA: TGTGCCAGCAGCTTAGTGGCTAGCGGGCAGAAGTCGGACCAAGAGACCCAGTACTTC
clone size: many; D gene: TRBD1; J gene: TRBJ1-5; V gene: TRBV7-2; CDR3 protein: CASSLAGQGKRQPQHF; CDR3 DNA: TGTGCCAGCAGCTTAGCCGGACAGGGGAAGAGACAGCCCCAGCATTTT
clone size: many; D gene: .; J gene: TRBJ1-5; V gene: TRBV7-8; CDR3 protein: CASSQQGPNQPQHF; CDR3 DNA: TGTGCCAGCAGCCAGCAGGGCCCCAATCAGCCCCAGCATTTT
clone size: many; D gene: .; J gene: TRBJ2-3; V gene: TRBV7-2; CDR3 protein: CASSLGRGTDTQYF; CDR3 DNA: TGTGCCAGCAGCTTAGGCAGGGGCACAGATACGCAGTATTTT
clone size: once; D gene: TRBD1; J gene: TRBJ1-1; V gene: TRBV19; CDR3 protein: CASSAGQWNTEAFF; CDR3 DNA: TGTGCCAGTAGTGCGGGACAGTGGAACACTGAAGCTTTCTTT
clone size: .; D gene: .; J gene: TRBJ1-1; V gene: TRBV3-1; CDR3 protein: CASSHSGTRFEAFF; CDR3 DNA: TGTGCCAGCAGCCATAGCGGGACAAGGTTTGAAGCTTTCTTT
clone size: .; D gene: .; J gene: TRBJ2-2; V gene: TRBV7-6; CDR3 protein: CASSMRTVGELFF; CDR3 DNA: TGTGCCAGCAGCATGAGGACTGTCGGGGAGCTGTTTTTT
clone size: few; D gene: TRBD1; J gene: TRBJ2-6; V gene: TRBV29-1; CDR3 protein: CSVEDRDRGYSGANVLTF; CDR3 DNA: TGCAGCGTTGAAGATCGTGACAGGGGTTACTCTGGGGCCAACGTCCTGACTTTC
clone size: .; D gene: .; J gene: TRBJ1-2; V gene: TRBV20-1; CDR3 protein: CSARDRSGYGYTF; CDR3 DNA: TGCAGTGCTAGAGACCGGTCAGGGTATGGCTACACCTTC
clone size: many; D gene: .; J gene: TRBJ2-7; V gene: TRBV7-2; CDR3 protein: CASSSGLQRGEQYF; CDR3 DNA: TGTGCCAGCAGCTCGGGACTCCAAAGAGGTGAGCAGTACTTC
clone size: .; D gene: .; J gene: TRBJ2-7; V gene: TRBV7-9; CDR3 protein: CASSFAGAQSYEQYF; CDR3 DNA: TGTGCCAGCAGCTTCGCGGGGGCTCAATCCTACGAGCAGTACTTC
clone size: few; D gene: .; J gene: TRBJ2-3; V gene: TRBV2; CDR3 protein: CASTLTAGDTQYF; CDR3 DNA: TGTGCCAGCACCCTTACTGCCGGCGATACGCAGTATTTT
clone size: few; D gene: .; J gene: TRBJ2-1; V gene: TRBV29-1; CDR3 protein: CSVETAYNEQFF; CDR3 DNA: TGCAGCGTTGAAACCGCTTACAATGAGCAGTTCTTC
clone size: many; D gene: .; J gene: TRBJ2-3; V gene: TRBV7-2; CDR3 protein: CASSSSGIGTQYF; CDR3 DNA: TGTGCCAGCAGCTCCTCCGGGATTGGCACGCAGTATTTT
clone size: many; D gene: .; J gene: TRBJ2-1; V gene: TRBV11-2; CDR3 protein: CASSFVAGGPSSYNEQFF; CDR3 DNA: TGTGCCAGCAGCTTCGTAGCTGGGGGCCCGAGCTCCTACAATGAGCAGTTCTTC
clone size: few; D gene: .; J gene: TRBJ1-3; V gene: TRBV19; CDR3 protein: CASSLPRAGRLDF; CDR3 DNA: TGTGCCAGTAGTCTACCGCGGGCAGGACGGCTTGATTTT
clone size: few; D gene: .; J gene: TRBJ1-1; V gene: TRBV14; CDR3 protein: CASSQEGTTVAFF; CDR3 DNA: TGTGCCAGCAGCCAAGAGGGAACAACAGTGGCTTTCTTT
clone size: .; D gene: TRBD2; J gene: TRBJ2-3; V gene: TRBV11-2; CDR3 protein: CASSPGLAGRDTQYF; CDR3 DNA: TGTGCCAGCAGCCCGGGACTAGCGGGACGGGATACGCAGTATTTT
clone size: many; D gene: TRBD1; J gene: TRBJ2-5; V gene: TRBV7-9; CDR3 protein: CASSPDRGRETQYF; CDR3 DNA: TGTGCCAGCAGCCCCGACAGGGGAAGAGAGACCCAGTACTTC
clone size: .; D gene: .; J gene: TRBJ2-3; V gene: TRBV4-1; CDR3 protein: CASSQDRRNTDTQYF; CDR3 DNA: TGCGCCAGCAGCCAAGACAGGCGGAACACAGATACGCAGTATTTT
clone size: few; D gene: TRBD1; J gene: TRBJ2-2; V gene: TRBV12-5; CDR3 protein: CASGWTGPNTGELFF; CDR3 DNA: TGTGCTAGTGGTTGGACAGGGCCGAACACCGGGGAGCTGTTTTTT
clone size: .; D gene: .; J gene: TRBJ1-2; V gene: TRBV28; CDR3 protein: CASSPITAPGTGGYTF; CDR3 DNA: TGTGCCAGCAGCCCTATCACTGCCCCAGGGACGGGAGGCTACACCTTC
clone size: many; D gene: TRBD2; J gene: TRBJ2-5; V gene: TRBV7-2; CDR3 protein: CASSLRAGVEETQYF; CDR3 DNA: TGTGCCAGCAGCTTAAGAGCGGGAGTAGAAGAGACCCAGTACTTC
clone size: many; D gene: .; J gene: TRBJ1-2; V gene: TRBV7-2; CDR3 protein: CASSVDRNYGYTF; CDR3 DNA: TGTGCCAGCAGCGTCGACAGGAACTATGGCTACACCTTC
clone size: .; D gene: .; J gene: TRBJ1-1; V gene: TRBV30; CDR3 protein: CAWSATERGRAEAFF; CDR3 DNA: TGTGCCTGGAGTGCGACAGAGAGAGGGAGGGCTGAAGCTTTCTTT
clone size: .; D gene: TRBD2; J gene: TRBJ2-3; V gene: TRBV28; CDR3 protein: CASSLRRELDTQYF; CDR3 DNA: TGTGCCAGCAGTTTAAGGCGGGAGTTAGATACGCAGTATTTT
clone size: .; D gene: TRBD1; J gene: TRBJ2-7; V gene: TRBV4-2; CDR3 protein: CASSPRDRGINYEQYF; CDR3 DNA: TGTGCCAGCAGCCCTCGGGACAGGGGAATAAACTACGAGCAGTACTTC
clone size: .; D gene: .; J gene: TRBJ1-2; V gene: TRBV28; CDR3 protein: CASSPQGNGYTF; CDR3 DNA: TGTGCCAGCAGTCCTCAGGGGAATGGCTACACCTTC